This T cell receptor (beta chain) derives from a study of cytomegalovirus exposure and HLA in healthy donors. General study results and limits: Rare TCR sequences dominated, though some public TCRs recurred in many donors. Researchers catalogued 150 or so TCR beta chains as cytomegalovirus-associated.

To note about this clone: Its antigen remains unidentified.

60 Vbeta and 13 Jbeta primers were used in PCR. Generated by immunoSEQ multiplex PCR, the TCRdb table keeps only in-frame clones and is missing some. The table has 170,000 or so clones, less than 80% seen once. Unmatched junction bases numbered 12, after V lost 4 bases and J lost 0 bases. Germline CDR1 and CDR2: SEHNR and FQNEAQ (reference sequence). This CDR3 has 19 residues. The gene calls are TRBV7-9 and TRBJ2-3, with 11 bases fitting TRBD2. The origin of this receptor is a woman aged 40 to 50 in good health and CMV-seronegative. Sequencing used PBMCs. The CDR3 loop is CASSSPTSGATLSTDTQYF. CDR3 DNA sequence: TGTGCCAGCAGCTCCCCGACTAGCGGGGCAACCCTAAGCACAGATACGCAGTATTTT.